This T cell receptor beta chain originates from a study of blood T cells in healthy people across ages. In the study overall: Through template switching, about one barcoded beta molecule was captured per two T cells, as measured in model experiments.

It was with a sample-barcoded 5' primer and a J-beta primer mix that a second PCR of about 6 to 12 cycles was run. The yield of each sample was at least 2.5 million CDR3-containing paired-end reads. TCRdb fed the 5' RACE reads into MiXCR, producing one record per CDR3 protein. The sample has approximately 700,000 distinct CDR3 sequences, roughly 32% seen once. Aged roughly 6 to 90, donors were systemically healthy Caucasians from Russia. In each sample, at least 7 million PBMCs were isolated. This clonotype has only a few counts. The CDR3 is 12 residues long. Germline V gene data show CDR1 as DFQATT and CDR2 as SNEGSKA (reference sequence).

The receptor was isolated from a woman at least 80 years old in good health. Input material: blood. V usage is TRBV20-1 and J usage is TRBJ2-7; 7 nucleotides match TRBD1. The CDR3 DNA sequence: TGCAGCGCGATCCGGGACAGCTACGAGCAGTACTTC. It translates to CSAIRDSYEQYF.